The rows below give T cell receptor beta chains drawn from one sample of a study of blood T cell repertoires in COVID-19. Profiled with immunoSEQ multiplex PCR; TCRdb holds only in-frame clones, not every one. The data show about 170,000 clones, about 80% seen once. Sequenced material: peripheral blood. The receptor set was obtained from a woman of 80 years or more with acute or convalescent COVID-19. Both conserved end residues are part of each CDR3. A D gene is named only where the DNA matches it firmly. The size field is filled for only some rows; it gives once, few, many or a size class.

D gene: TRBD1; V gene: TRBV19; J gene: TRBJ1-2; clone size: once; CDR3 protein: CASSRTGTGGAFNGYTF; CDR3 DNA: TGTGCCAGTAGTAGAACCGGGACAGGGGGCGCGTTTAATGGCTACACCTTC
D gene: -; V gene: TRBV7-8; J gene: TRBJ2-3; clone size: -; CDR3 protein: CASSFDMGQATQYF; CDR3 DNA: TGTGCCAGCAGCTTTGACATGGGCCAGGCCACGCAGTATTTT
D gene: TRBD1; V gene: TRBV19; J gene: TRBJ1-5; clone size: once; CDR3 protein: CASSIPTGLQPQHF; CDR3 DNA: TGTGCCAGTAGTATACCGACAGGGTTGCAGCCCCAGCATTTT
D gene: TRBD2; V gene: TRBV10-3; J gene: TRBJ2-7; clone size: -; CDR3 protein: CAIGTSGSSYEQYF; CDR3 DNA: TGTGCCATCGGGACTAGCGGGAGTTCCTACGAGCAGTACTTC
D gene: -; V gene: TRBV7-8; J gene: TRBJ1-2; clone size: once; CDR3 protein: CASSPGLLNNYGYTF; CDR3 DNA: TGTGCCAGCAGCCCGGGACTCCTTAATAACTATGGCTACACCTTC
D gene: TRBD1; V gene: TRBV6-5; J gene: TRBJ1-2; clone size: -; CDR3 protein: CASGVRDRAIYGYTF; CDR3 DNA: TGTGCCAGCGGAGTGCGGGACAGGGCTATTTATGGCTACACCTTC
D gene: -; V gene: TRBV9; J gene: TRBJ1-4; clone size: few; CDR3 protein: CASSVDPGQGGKLFF; CDR3 DNA: TGTGCCAGCAGCGTAGACCCCGGGCAGGGAGGAAAACTGTTTTTT
D gene: TRBD2; V gene: TRBV15; J gene: TRBJ2-1; clone size: -; CDR3 protein: CATSRDQTSGAYEQFF; CDR3 DNA: TGTGCCACCAGCAGAGATCAGACTAGCGGGGCCTATGAGCAGTTCTTC
D gene: -; V gene: TRBV27; J gene: TRBJ1-1; clone size: -; CDR3 protein: CASSLSPGRTEAFF; CDR3 DNA: TGTGCCAGCAGTTTATCGCCGGGGAGGACTGAAGCTTTCTTT
D gene: -; V gene: TRBV20-1; J gene: TRBJ1-1; clone size: -; CDR3 protein: CSAGGGREAFF; CDR3 DNA: TGCAGTGCTGGGGGCGGGAGGGAAGCTTTCTTT